Reported below is one T cell receptor beta chain. The germline V gene has CDR1 MNHNY and CDR2 SVGAGI (reference sequence). V lost 7 bases to trimming and J lost 2 bases, with 11 bases between them. The CDR3 extends over 13 amino acids. Produced via immunoSEQ multiplex PCR; TCRdb's table is partial and in-frame only. The data contain 150,000 to 160,000 clones, about nine tenths of them seen just once; the ten biggest clones take up 13%. The entry originates in a study of radiation and T cells in renal cell carcinoma. Time point specified: blood 2 weeks post-SBRT. Treatment given: 15 Gy SBRT to primary tumor, nephrectomy 4 weeks later.

Source: blood, taken from a patient whose treatment included radiotherapy and nephrectomy. The origin of this receptor is a woman aged 45 to 65 with renal cell carcinoma. This sequence joins TRBV6-6 and TRBJ1-2; perhaps TRBD1 as D (5 bases). The CDR3 loop is CASIQQENYGYTF. The CDR3 DNA follows: TGTGCCAGCATCCAACAGGAGAACTATGGCTACACCTTC.